The 21 T cell receptor beta chains listed next were all sequenced from one sample in a study of OX40 agonist ivuxolimab in advanced cancers. Profiled with immunoSEQ multiplex PCR; TCRdb holds only in-frame clones, not every one. Of around 20,000 clones listed, about two thirds are singletons. The source material was CD4+ or CD8+ T cells sorted from blood, sampled in a trial of the OX40 agonist ivuxolimab. These receptors originate from an adult with an advanced solid tumor such as melanoma, head and neck, liver or kidney cancer.

The V gene is TRBV10-2, the J gene TRBJ1-5; D call uncertain. The germline CDR1 and CDR2 sequences are WSHSY and SAAADI. The germline V and J ends were trimmed by 0 bases and 7 bases, with 10 bases remaining between them. The CDR3 sequence is 14 residues long. The CDR3 DNA reads TGCGCCAGCAGTGAGTCTGCCTTCGACCAGCCCCAGCATTTT. It specifies CASSESAFDQPQHF.

The CDR3 reads CASSSDRGSYNEQFF. The CDR3, as DNA: TGCGCCAGCAGCTCCGACAGGGGGTCCTACAATGAGCAGTTCTTC. The genes are TRBV4-3 and TRBJ2-1; 9 positions match TRBD1. The CDR3 has 15 amino acids. Germline V gene data show CDR1 as LGHNA and CDR2 as YSLEER. Trimming took 5 bases from V and 1 from J; bases not matched to a gene: 3.

This clone was recorded only once. This chain connects TRBV6-5 to TRBJ1-6; D perhaps matches TRBD1 (5 bases). CDR1 and CDR2 from the germline V gene are MNHEY and SVGAGI. The CDR3 loop spans 15 amino acids. Trimming pared 1 base from V and 5 bases from J, leaving 9 bases between. This CDR3 reads CASSYLGRDNSPLHF. CDR3 DNA sequence: TGTGCCAGCAGTTACTTGGGACGGGATAATTCACCCCTCCACTTT.

V usage is TRBV28 and J usage is TRBJ2-7; 8 bases match TRBD2. This CDR3 spans 14 amino acids. Germline values: CDR1 MDHEN, CDR2 SYDVKM. After removal of 3 bases from V and 2 bases from J, the junction contained 3 bases not matched to a gene. CDR3 nucleotides: TGTGCCAGCAGTTTCCGGACTAGCACCTACGAGCAGTACTTC. It codes for CASSFRTSTYEQYF.

The chain joins TRBV4-1 to TRBJ2-2; D gene uncertain. The CDR3 extends over 15 amino acids. V lost 1 base and J 4 bases, leaving 10 bases between the germline ends. Per germline, CDR1 MGHRA and CDR2 YSYEKL. The chain's CDR3 is CASSQVPSGTGELFF. CDR3 bases: TGCGCCAGCAGCCAAGTCCCCTCGGGCACCGGGGAGCTGTTTTTT.

The chain is built from TRBV6-5 and TRBJ1-1; D is undetermined. The germline V gene has CDR1 MNHEY and CDR2 SVGAGI. Trimming left V 4 bases short and J 2 bases short, with 8 bases between. The CDR3 length is 13 residues. The CDR3 spells CASSLNLNTEAFF. The CDR3 nucleotides are TGTGCCAGCAGTTTAAACCTAAACACTGAAGCTTTCTTT.

The chain combines TRBV15 with TRBJ2-7; tentatively, D is TRBD2 (6 bases). The CDR3 spans 16 residues. Germline CDR1 LNHNV, CDR2 YYDKDF (reference sequence). The V end was cut by 2 bases, the J end by 1 base, with 15 bases between. CDR3 in DNA: TGTGCCACCAGCAGAACATGGGGAGGAGCTTCCTACGAGCAGTACTTC. Translating it yields CATSRTWGGASYEQYF.

The chain uses TRBV28 and TRBJ2-2; no firm D call. CDR3 length equals 16 residues. V lost 4 bases, J lost 1 base, and 13 bases lay in between. CDR1 MDHEN and CDR2 SYDVKM come from the germline V gene. The CDR3 is CASSSIDFLNTGELFF. In nucleotides, the CDR3 is TGTGCCAGCAGTTCCATCGATTTTTTGAACACCGGGGAGCTGTTTTTT.

The count of this clone is one. The V and J genes are TRBV7-6 and TRBJ2-7; TRBD2 matches at 8 bases. The V gene end was trimmed by 5 bases and the J gene end by 3 bases; junction bases not matched to a gene: 3. The CDR3 length is 13 residues. CDR1 is SGHVS, CDR2 FNYEAQ, per germline. CDR3 nucleotide sequence: TGTGCCAGCAGCCCGGGGGGGCTCTACGAGCAGTACTTC. Translating gives CASSPGGLYEQYF.

The chain has TRBV5-1 and TRBJ2-1; 7 nucleotides line up with TRBD1. This CDR3 has 14 residues. CDR1 and CDR2 from the germline V gene are SGHRS and YFSETQ. V was pared by 4 bases and J by 9 bases, with 10 bases of the junction left unmatched. CDR3 DNA: TGCGCCAGCAGCCCGGGACAGACCGGCTCTGAGCAGTTCTTC. Protein: CASSPGQTGSEQFF.

The chain combines TRBV29-1 with TRBJ2-1; unclear D gene. This CDR3 has 17 residues. Per germline, CDR1 SQVTM and CDR2 ANQGSEA. The V end lost 2 bases, the J end lost 0 bases, and 17 bases lay between the germline ends. This chain's CDR3 is CSVEYGSASSSYNEQFF. Here the CDR3 DNA reads TGCAGCGTTGAATATGGGTCCGCCTCTAGCTCCTACAATGAGCAGTTCTTC.

V usage is TRBV7-9 and J usage is TRBJ2-2, with TRBD1 identical over 7 bases. V shed 5 bases, J shed 6 bases, and the junction held 6 bases outside the gene matches. Germline CDR1 and CDR2: SEHNR and FQNEAQ (reference sequence). This CDR3 contains 14 residues. The CDR3 region is CASSERQGPGELFF. CDR3 nucleotides: TGTGCCAGCAGCGAGAGACAGGGCCCCGGGGAGCTGTTTTTT.

This clone has just a few counts. The gene calls are TRBV7-2 and TRBJ2-1, with D possibly matching TRBD2 (7 bases). V shed 3 bases and J shed 2 bases, with 14 bases lying between them. Looked up from germline, CDR1 is SGHTA and CDR2 is FQGNSA. This CDR3 is 16 amino acids long. DNA for the CDR3: TGTGCCAGCAGCTTCGGGGGCGGGACTACCTACAATGAGCAGTTCTTC. Amino acid sequence: CASSFGGGTTYNEQFF.

The chain combines TRBV4-3 with TRBJ2-1; 9 bases match TRBD2. V gave up 0 bases and J gave up 4 bases; unmatched junction bases: 4. There are 16 residues in the CDR3. CDR1 and CDR2 (germline): LGHNA, YSLEER. The CDR3 DNA sequence: TGCGCCAGCAGCCAAGATCCCCTAGCGGGATACAATGAGCAGTTCTTC. It is translated as CASSQDPLAGYNEQFF.

A few counts support this clone. The chain is built from TRBV6-5 and TRBJ2-3, with D unresolved. CDR1 is MNHEY and CDR2 is SVGAGI in the germline V gene. The CDR3 covers 15 residues. The CDR3 region is CGTSPGRFSTDTQYF. In DNA form, the CDR3 reads TGTGGAACCTCACCCGGACGTTTTAGCACAGATACGCAGTATTTT.

The V gene is TRBV28, the J gene TRBJ2-1, with D maybe TRBD1 (6 bases). Germline V gene data show CDR1 as MDHEN and CDR2 as SYDVKM. This CDR3 is built from 15 residues. The ends were cut back, 6 bases at V and 5 bases at J, with 17 bases in the middle. The CDR3 DNA sequence: TGTGCCAGCAGCCCACTTGTGACAGGTAACAATGAGCAGTTCTTC. Translating gives CASSPLVTGNNEQFF.

The chain recombines TRBV9 with TRBJ2-3; 9 bases align to TRBD1. Trimming removed 3 bases from V and 6 bases from J; junction bases left unmatched: 8. The CDR3 extends over 15 amino acids. In germline, CDR1 is SGDLS, CDR2 YYNGEE. CDR3 protein: CASSGEGQGGDTQYF. CDR3 bases: TGTGCCAGCAGCGGAGAGGGACAGGGAGGGGATACGCAGTATTTT.

The chain joins TRBV6-5 to TRBJ2-1, with 8 bases identical to TRBD1. Losses at the gene ends were 2 bases for V and 4 bases for J; bases not matched to a gene: 1. CDR3 length: 14 amino acids. Germline lookup yields CDR1 MNHEY and CDR2 SVGAGI. The CDR3 protein is CASSYGQGYNEQFF. The DNA of the CDR3 is TGTGCCAGCAGTTACGGACAGGGATACAATGAGCAGTTCTTC.

The J gene is TRBJ1-1, the V gene TRBV7-9; D is unclear. Looked up from germline, CDR1 is SEHNR and CDR2 is FQNEAQ (reference sequence). The V end was cut by 2 bases, the J end by 2 bases, with 12 bases between. This CDR3 has 15 amino acids. The CDR3 here is CASSLSVARNTEAFF. The CDR3 nucleotides are TGTGCCAGCAGCTTATCAGTGGCCAGAAACACTGAAGCTTTCTTT. The full variable domain, completed using reference TRBV7-9 and TRBJ1-1, is DTGVSQNPRHKITKRGQNVTFRCDPISEHNRLYWYRQTLGQGPEFLTYFQNEAQLEKSRLLSDRFSAERPKGSFSTLEIQRTEQGDSAMYLCASSLSVARNTEAFFGQGTRLTVV.

V usage is TRBV10-1 and J usage is TRBJ2-1; D is possibly TRBD1 or TRBD2 (5 bases each). Germline V CDR1 and CDR2: WNHNN, SYGVQD (reference sequence). The CDR3 extends over 16 amino acids. V dropped 3 bases and J dropped 1 base, with 13 bases sitting between them. The CDR3 region is CASSDHGWGSYNEQFF. In DNA, the CDR3 is TGCGCCAGCAGTGACCATGGCTGGGGGTCCTACAATGAGCAGTTCTTC.

J is TRBJ2-5 and V is TRBV11-3; D might be TRBD2 (8 bases). The end of the DNA is better explained by TRBJ2-7, so the J call may be wrong. Germline-derived CDR1 and CDR2 are SGHNT and YENEEA. The CDR3 loop spans 15 amino acids. The CDR3 is CASSLAGGGSYEQYF. In DNA form, the CDR3 reads TGTGCCAGCAGCTTAGCGGGAGGGGGCAGCTACGAGCAGTACTTC.